The source of this T cell receptor (beta chain) is a study of cytotoxic CD8 clonotypes in ibrutinib-treated CLL. Target depth was 1 in 200,000 to 1 in 1 million T cells, about 10x per clonotype. Using immunoSEQ multiplex PCR, the repertoire was profiled, and TCRdb retains in-frame clones only, with some absent. This repertoire shows around 200,000 clones, more than 75% found once; its top ten account for approximately 10%. This CDR3 region has 11 residues. Trimming removed 7 bases from V and 0 bases from J, with 7 bases in between. Germline V lookup: CDR1 SQVTM, CDR2 ANQGSEA. The receptor comes from a human donor with chronic lymphocytic leukemia. This chain connects TRBV29-1 to TRBJ2-7, with D tentatively TRBD1 or TRBD2 (5 bases each). The sample here was PBMCs, taken after 12 months of ibrutinib treatment. The DNA of the CDR3 is TGCAGCGCAGGGAGCTCCTACGAGCAGTACTTC. This translates into CSAGSSYEQYF.